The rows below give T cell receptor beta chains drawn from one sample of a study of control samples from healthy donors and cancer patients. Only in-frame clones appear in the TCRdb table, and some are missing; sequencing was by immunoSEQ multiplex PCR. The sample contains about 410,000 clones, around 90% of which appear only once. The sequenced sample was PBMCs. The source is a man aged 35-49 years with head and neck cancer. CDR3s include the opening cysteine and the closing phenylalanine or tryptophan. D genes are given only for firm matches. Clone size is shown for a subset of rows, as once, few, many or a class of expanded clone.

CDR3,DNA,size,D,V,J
CASRGSGGAQGYTF,TGTGCCAGCAGGGGGTCTGGGGGGGCACAGGGCTACACCTTC,NA,NA,TRBV6-5,TRBJ1-2
CASSPGPLSNQPQHF,TGTGCCAGCAGCCCCGGACCCCTTAGCAATCAGCCCCAGCATTTT,NA,NA,TRBV5-6,TRBJ1-5
CASMGGSGRSGSYNEQFF,TGTGCCAGCATGGGGGGTAGCGGGAGGTCTGGATCCTACAATGAGCAGTTCTTC,NA,TRBD2,TRBV27,TRBJ2-1
CASSPRDGQPQHF,TGTGCCAGCAGCCCGAGGGACGGACAGCCCCAGCATTTT,NA,NA,TRBV11-2,TRBJ1-5
CASRPGLPLSEQYF,TGTGCCAGCAGGCCGGGACTCCCTTTGTCCGAGCAGTACTTC,NA,NA,TRBV28,TRBJ2-7
CASSYGKGGGYEQYF,TGTGCCAGCAGCTACGGTAAAGGGGGTGGGTACGAGCAGTACTTC,NA,NA,TRBV11-2,TRBJ2-7
CASSPAGRDVTEAFF,TGTGCCAGCTCACCCGCTGGCCGGGATGTCACTGAAGCTTTCTTT,NA,NA,TRBV18,TRBJ1-1
CASTTARVSMKSNQPQHF,TGTGCCAGCACTACCGCCAGGGTTAGTATGAAAAGCAATCAGCCCCAGCATTTT,NA,NA,TRBV28,TRBJ1-5
CASSQSWRPGGNTIYF,TGTGCCAGCAGCCAATCCTGGCGACCCGGTGGAAACACCATATATTTT,NA,NA,TRBV14,TRBJ1-3
CARSLRGIEGEQFF,TGTGCCAGAAGCTTAAGAGGGATTGAGGGTGAGCAGTTCTTC,NA,NA,TRBV5-3,TRBJ2-1
CATSDDRERDGYTF,TGTGCCACCAGTGACGACAGGGAGCGGGATGGCTACACCTTC,NA,TRBD1,TRBV24-1,TRBJ1-2
CAWAQSGSPLHF,TGTGCCTGGGCACAGTCTGGTTCACCCCTCCACTTT,NA,NA,TRBV30,TRBJ1-6
CASSSYRGHDTEAFF,TGTGCCAGCAGCTCGTACAGGGGGCATGACACTGAAGCTTTCTTT,NA,TRBD1,TRBV5-5,TRBJ1-1
CAITGSHNEKLFF,TGTGCCATCACGGGCAGTCATAATGAAAAACTGTTTTTT,NA,NA,TRBV10-3,TRBJ1-4
CASSLSSGASSYNEQFF,TGTGCCAGCAGTTTATCTAGCGGGGCAAGCTCCTACAATGAGCAGTTCTTC,NA,TRBD2,TRBV28,TRBJ2-1
CASRLAGNSYEQYF,TGTGCCAGCAGGCTAGCGGGGAACTCCTACGAGCAGTACTTC,NA,TRBD2,TRBV7-8,TRBJ2-7
CASSPGTGKGNEQYF,TGTGCCAGCAGCCCCGGGACAGGGAAGGGTAACGAGCAGTACTTC,NA,TRBD1,TRBV6-5,TRBJ2-7
CASSRAGERLIREKLFF,TGTGCCAGCAGCCGAGCGGGAGAACGCCTAATAAGGGAAAAACTGTTTTTT,few,NA,TRBV11-2,TRBJ1-4
CASSRAASDTQYF,TGTGCCAGTAGTAGGGCTGCGTCAGATACGCAGTATTTT,NA,NA,TRBV19,TRBJ2-3
CASSPSPWLANYGYTF,TGTGCCAGCAGCCCCTCCCCGTGGTTAGCTAACTATGGCTACACCTTC,NA,NA,TRBV7-8,TRBJ1-2
CASSLQGQGVREQYF,TGTGCCAGCTCACTACAGGGACAGGGGGTCCGGGAGCAGTACTTC,NA,TRBD1,TRBV18,TRBJ2-7